The TCR beta chain described here comes from a study of T cell responses to AZD1222 COVID-19 vaccine. The data were produced by immunoSEQ multiplex PCR, yet TCRdb's version contains in-frame clones alone and is incomplete. Of 150,000 or so clones listed, 90% to 95% are singletons. The ends were cut back, 3 bases at V and 6 bases at J, with 11 bases in the middle. Germline values: CDR1 SGDLS, CDR2 YYNGEE. The CDR3 has 13 amino acids. Material: peripheral blood, obtained 28 days after the second AZD1222 dose. This TCR derives from an adult who received the AZD1222 COVID-19 vaccine. V gene TRBV9 combines with J gene TRBJ2-3; D is tentatively TRBD1 or TRBD2 (5 bases each). CDR3 amino acids: CASSEPGRDTQYF. CDR3 coding DNA: TGTGCCAGCAGCGAGCCGGGACGCGATACGCAGTATTTT.